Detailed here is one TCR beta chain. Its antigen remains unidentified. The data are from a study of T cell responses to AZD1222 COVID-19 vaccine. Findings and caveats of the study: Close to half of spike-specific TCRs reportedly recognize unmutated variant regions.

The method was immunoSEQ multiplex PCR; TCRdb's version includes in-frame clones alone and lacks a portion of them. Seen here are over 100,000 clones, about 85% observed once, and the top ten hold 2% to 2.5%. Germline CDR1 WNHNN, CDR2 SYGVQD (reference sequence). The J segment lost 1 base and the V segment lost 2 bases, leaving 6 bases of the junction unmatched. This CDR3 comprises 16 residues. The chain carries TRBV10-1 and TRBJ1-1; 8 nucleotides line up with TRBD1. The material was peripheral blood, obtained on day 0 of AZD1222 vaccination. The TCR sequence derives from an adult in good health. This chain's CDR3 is CASSEDRGLPNTEAFF. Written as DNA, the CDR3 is TGCGCCAGCAGTGAGGACAGGGGTTTACCGAACACTGAAGCTTTCTTT.